These T cell receptor beta chains were read from a single sample in a study of T cells in localized non-small cell lung cancer. Using immunoSEQ multiplex PCR, the repertoire was profiled, and TCRdb retains in-frame clones only, with some absent. The sample gives around 25,000 clones, 82% of which show up once; about 3.8% is in the top ten. The sequenced sample was peripheral blood, obtained before any cancer treatment. The receptors originated from a woman aged 35 to 69 with stage I lung adenocarcinoma. The CDR3 runs from the conserved cysteine through the conserved F or W. The D gene is left open where the match is weak. The size of a clone is reported for some rows only, either as once, few or many, or as a class for expanded clones.

CDR3aa	CDR3nt	v_gene	j_gene	abundance	d_gene
CASTKGQTQHF	TGTGCCAGCACAAAAGGGCAGACCCAGCATTTT	TRBV6-5	TRBJ1-5	.	.
CASSWDVGTEAFF	TGTGCCAGCAGCTGGGATGTGGGGACTGAAGCTTTCTTT	TRBV7-3	TRBJ1-1	.	.
CASSLIAGAPYEQYF	TGTGCCAGCAGCTTAATAGCGGGGGCCCCCTACGAGCAGTACTTC	TRBV11-3	TRBJ2-7	.	TRBD2
CASSWGRGNQPQHF	TGTGCCAGCAGCTGGGGGAGGGGCAATCAGCCCCAGCATTTT	TRBV5-6	TRBJ1-5	few	.
CASRPTANYGYTF	TGTGCCAGCAGACCTACGGCTAACTATGGCTACACCTTC	TRBV6-5	TRBJ1-2	few	.
CASREGVSYNEQFF	TGTGCCAGCAGGGAGGGGGTATCCTACAATGAGCAGTTCTTC	TRBV5-6	TRBJ2-1	.	.
CASSEQPGYEDIQYF	TGTGCCAGCAGCGAACAACCGGGTTATGAGGACATTCAGTACTTC	TRBV6-1	TRBJ2-4	.	.
CASSPSGTDQPQHF	TGTGCCAGCTCACCATCAGGGACAGATCAGCCCCAGCATTTT	TRBV18	TRBJ1-5	.	TRBD1
CASSQGDASAQGYTF	TGCGCCAGCAGCCAAGGTGACGCATCGGCCCAGGGCTACACCTTC	TRBV4-1	TRBJ1-2	.	.
CASSSRGQGYNEQFF	TGCGCCAGCAGCTCGAGGGGACAGGGCTACAATGAGCAGTTCTTC	TRBV5-1	TRBJ2-1	.	TRBD1
CASSSGLAGGQETQYF	TGTGCCAGTAGTTCCGGACTAGCGGGGGGCCAAGAGACCCAGTACTTC	TRBV19	TRBJ2-5	once	TRBD2
CASSWGALVYGNLGYEQYF	TGCGCCAGCAGCTGGGGGGCCCTAGTTTATGGAAACCTCGGCTACGAGCAGTACTTC	TRBV4-3	TRBJ2-7	.	.
CATGSREMKETQYF	TGTGCCACCGGATCGAGGGAAATGAAAGAGACCCAGTACTTC	TRBV7-9	TRBJ2-5	.	.
CASSSNAGTAYEQYF	TGTGCCAGCAGCTCTAATGCGGGGACTGCCTACGAGCAGTACTTC	TRBV7-2	TRBJ2-7	.	.
CASSLSSQPQHF	TGTGCCAGCAGCTTAAGTAGCCAGCCCCAGCATTTT	TRBV13	TRBJ1-5	.	.
CASSLGLQETQYF	TGTGCCAGCAGCCTCGGGCTTCAAGAGACCCAGTACTTC	TRBV6-6	TRBJ2-5	once	.
CASSFGTDSNQPQHF	TGTGCCAGCAGTTTCGGGACAGATAGCAATCAGCCCCAGCATTTT	TRBV9	TRBJ1-5	once	TRBD1
CSVPRLRGEAFF	TGCAGCGTGCCCCGACTAAGGGGTGAAGCTTTCTTT	TRBV29-1	TRBJ1-1	.	.
CASSEFTTSGVTDTQYF	TGTGCCAGCAGTGAATTCACGACTAGCGGCGTTACAGATACGCAGTATTTT	TRBV6-1	TRBJ2-3	few	TRBD2
CASSVNGGARDTQYF	TGTGCCAGCAGCGTAAACGGGGGGGCGAGAGATACGCAGTATTTT	TRBV9	TRBJ2-3	.	TRBD2
CASSPRTSGDSSYNEQFF	TGTGCCAGCAGCCCCCGGACTAGCGGGGACTCCTCCTACAATGAGCAGTTCTTC	TRBV11-3	TRBJ2-1	.	TRBD2
CASSSRSTGGNEKLFF	TGTGCCAGCAGCTCTAGGTCGACAGGGGGTAATGAAAAACTGTTTTTT	TRBV7-2	TRBJ1-4	.	TRBD1
CASSLRGLQETQYF	TGTGCCAGCAGCTTAAGGGGGCTCCAAGAGACCCAGTACTTC	TRBV7-2	TRBJ2-5	once	TRBD1
CASSLAGGGKDQPQHF	TGTGCCAGCAGCTTAGCGGGGGGGGGAAAGGATCAGCCCCAGCATTTT	TRBV7-8	TRBJ1-5	.	.
CSVGDSGEQYF	TGCAGCGTTGGGGACAGTGGGGAGCAGTACTTC	TRBV29-1	TRBJ2-7	.	TRBD1
CASSYRQGAGNEQFF	TGTGCCAGCAGTTATCGACAGGGGGCCGGCAATGAGCAGTTCTTC	TRBV6-5	TRBJ2-1	.	TRBD1
CASSPGRGNGNTIYF	TGTGCCAGCAGCCCAGGGCGGGGAAATGGAAACACCATATATTTT	TRBV7-8	TRBJ1-3	.	.
CASSYWATSYEQYF	TGTGCCAGCAGTTACTGGGCTACCTCCTACGAGCAGTACTTC	TRBV6-5	TRBJ2-7	.	.
CASSYSLGTGVEKLFF	TGTGCCAGCAGTTATTCCCTCGGGACAGGGGTGGAAAAACTGTTTTTT	TRBV6-5	TRBJ1-4	.	TRBD1
CASSPTGSATYEQYF	TGCGCCAGCAGCCCAACCGGGTCTGCCACCTACGAGCAGTACTTC	TRBV4-1	TRBJ2-7	.	.
CASSPLNMNTEAFF	TGTGCCAGCAGTCCTTTAAACATGAACACTGAAGCTTTCTTT	TRBV2	TRBJ1-1	.	.
CASRDRGDNTEAFF	TGCGCCAGCAGAGACAGGGGGGACAACACTGAAGCTTTCTTT	TRBV10-2	TRBJ1-1	.	TRBD1
CASSLEGRLDSYNEQFF	TGTGCCAGCAGCTTAGAAGGTCGGCTAGATTCCTACAATGAGCAGTTCTTC	TRBV13	TRBJ2-1	.	.
CASSEGRAGELFF	TGTGCCAGCAGTGAAGGGAGGGCCGGGGAGCTGTTTTTT	TRBV2	TRBJ2-2	once	.
CASSLSVNKPQHF	TGTGCCAGCAGCCTTAGTGTTAATAAGCCCCAGCATTTT	TRBV7-2	TRBJ1-5	.	.
CASSRRGETQYF	TGTGCCAGCAGCCGCCGGGGGGAGACCCAGTACTTC	TRBV7-2	TRBJ2-5	.	.
CASSPSGGNWGEQYF	TGTGCCAGCAGTCCTAGCGGGGGGAACTGGGGCGAGCAGTACTTC	TRBV11-2	TRBJ2-7	.	TRBD2
CASSSGDYGYTF	TGTGCCAGCAGCTCGGGTGACTATGGCTACACCTTC	TRBV5-4	TRBJ1-2	.	.
CASSFSRGARANYEQYF	TGTGCCAGCAGCTTTTCCCGGGGGGCCAGGGCAAATTACGAGCAGTACTTC	TRBV7-2	TRBJ2-7	.	.
CASSSWTYNEQFF	TGTGCCAGCAGCTCATGGACTTACAATGAGCAGTTCTTC	TRBV6-6	TRBJ2-1	.	.
CASSWDRVNYGYTF	TGTGCCAGCAGCTGGGACAGGGTGAACTATGGCTACACCTTC	TRBV5-5	TRBJ1-2	.	TRBD1
CASSRIVGDTEAFF	TGTGCCAGCAGTAGAATCGTAGGAGACACTGAAGCTTTCTTT	TRBV7-3	TRBJ1-1	.	.
CAIRDLDRGGFF	TGTGCCATCAGGGACCTCGACAGGGGAGGGTTCTTC	TRBV10-3	TRBJ2-1	.	TRBD1